This entry is about one T cell receptor (beta chain). Its antigen remains unidentified. The entry originates in a study of chemoradiotherapy in HPV16-positive cancers. Study-wide results and caveats: HPV-specific T cells were functionally defined from only two HPV16-positive patients. During treatment, candidate HPV-specific clones and E7-related motifs expanded in tumor. Better recurrence-free survival went with HPV-responsive T-cell expansion in HPV16-positive patients.

This CDR3 contains 14 residues. Trimming removed 8 bases at V and 5 bases at J, with 18 bases between. Germline V CDR1 and CDR2: LNHDA, SQIVND (reference sequence). Over chemoradiotherapy, repertoires were sampled more than once. Profiled with immunoSEQ multiplex PCR; TCRdb holds only in-frame clones, not every one. The sample has 5,000 to 5,500 clones; just under 80% are singletons. The clonotype comes from a human donor with HPV-associated anogenital cancer. The rearrangement joins TRBV19 to TRBJ2-5, with D perhaps matching TRBD1 (7 bases). Sample collection occurred from a patient who underwent chemoradiotherapy. The CDR3 region is CASSRTGGLETQYF. For the CDR3, the DNA is TGTGCCAGTTCTAGGACAGGAGGGTTGGAGACCCAGTACTTC.